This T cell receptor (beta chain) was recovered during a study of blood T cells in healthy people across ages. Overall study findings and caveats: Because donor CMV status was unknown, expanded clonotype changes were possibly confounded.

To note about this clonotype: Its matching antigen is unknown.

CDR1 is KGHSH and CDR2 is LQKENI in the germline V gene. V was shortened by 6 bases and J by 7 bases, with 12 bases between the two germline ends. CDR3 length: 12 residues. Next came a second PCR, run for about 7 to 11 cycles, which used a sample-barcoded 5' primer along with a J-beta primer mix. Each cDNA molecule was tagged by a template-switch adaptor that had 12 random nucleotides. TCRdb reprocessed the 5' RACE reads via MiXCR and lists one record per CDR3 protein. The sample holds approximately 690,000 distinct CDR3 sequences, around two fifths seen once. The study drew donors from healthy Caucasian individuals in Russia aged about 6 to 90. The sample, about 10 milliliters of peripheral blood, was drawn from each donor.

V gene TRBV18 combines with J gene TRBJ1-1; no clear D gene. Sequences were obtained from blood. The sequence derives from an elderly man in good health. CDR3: CASSIRGDEAFF. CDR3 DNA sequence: TGTGCCAGCTCTATACGTGGGGATGAAGCTTTCTTT.